Below are 7 T cell receptor beta chains sequenced from a single sample in a study of T cell responses to AZD1222 COVID-19 vaccine. The data were produced by immunoSEQ multiplex PCR, yet TCRdb's version contains in-frame clones alone and is incomplete. The sample includes roughly 20,000 clones, more than 70% of them seen just once. The sample was peripheral blood, taken 28 days after the second AZD1222 dose. The receptors were gathered from an adult who received the AZD1222 COVID-19 vaccine.

CDR3 nucleotide sequence: TGTGCCAGCACCACGATGAGGGCGACCAAAAACATTCAGTACTTC. It codes for CASTTMRATKNIQYF. The gene calls are TRBV7-9 and TRBJ2-4, with D possibly TRBD2 on 5 matching bases. Trimming removed 7 bases at V and 2 bases at J, with 15 bases between. Per germline, CDR1 SEHNR and CDR2 FQNEAQ (reference sequence). The CDR3 extends over 15 amino acids.

V and J are TRBV5-1 and TRBJ2-2, with D possibly TRBD1 on 6 matching bases. The CDR3 sequence is 14 residues long. V was clipped by 4 bases and J by 2 bases, with 9 bases between them. The germline V gene encodes CDR1 SGHRS and CDR2 YFSETQ. The CDR3 reads CASSQGHNTGELFF. The CDR3 nucleotides read TGCGCCAGCAGCCAGGGACACAACACCGGGGAGCTGTTTTTT.

The rearrangement links TRBV7-8 to TRBJ2-2; 8 bases match TRBD1. This CDR3 comprises 18 residues. Trimming took 5 bases from V and 4 from J; bases not matched to a gene: 15. Germline V lookup: CDR1 SGHVS, CDR2 FQNEAQ. The chain's CDR3 is CASSIRRGQGAGTGELFF. Here the CDR3 DNA reads TGTGCCAGCAGCATTAGGAGGGGGCAGGGGGCCGGCACCGGGGAGCTGTTTTTT.

Written as DNA, the CDR3 is TGTGCCAGCAGCCAAGCCAGGGGGCGCAATCAGCCCCAGCATTTT. This sequence encodes CASSQARGRNQPQHF. The V gene is TRBV3-1 (or the pseudogene TRBV3-2), the J gene TRBJ1-5, with TRBD1 matching 8 bases. This CDR3 has 15 amino acids. Germline lookup yields CDR1 LGHDT and CDR2 YNNKEL (reference sequence). Losses at the gene ends were 1 base for V and 2 bases for J; bases not matched to a gene: 1.

The V gene is TRBV5-6, the J gene TRBJ1-1, with D perhaps TRBD1 (5 bases). CDR1 is SGHDT and CDR2 is YYEEEE in the germline V gene. The CDR3 consists of 14 residues. V was shortened by 4 bases and J by 4 bases, with 14 bases between the two germline ends. This chain's CDR3 is CASSPRGRSTEAFF. CDR3 nucleotides: TGTGCCAGCAGCCCGCGGGGCCGGAGCACTGAAGCTTTCTTT.

The J gene is TRBJ2-4, the V gene TRBV6-5; 8 bases agree with TRBD1. J was trimmed by 5 bases and V by 6 bases; bases with no gene match: 3. The CDR3 consists of 13 residues. CDR1 and CDR2 from the germline V gene are MNHEY and SVGAGI. DNA for the CDR3: TGTGCCAGCAGGCAGGGGGCGGAAAACATTCAGTACTTC. Protein product: CASRQGAENIQYF.

This clone was counted a few times. The V call is TRBV11-1, the J call TRBJ2-2; TRBD1 matches 9 bases. Germline CDR1 SGHAT, CDR2 FQDESV (reference sequence). V shed 5 bases and J 5 bases; nucleotides not matched to a gene: 6. The CDR3 consists of 15 residues. CDR3 nucleotide sequence: TGTGCCAGCAGCCCTAACAGGGGGCTGACCGGGGAGCTGTTTTTT. It codes for CASSPNRGLTGELFF.